The 26 T cell receptor beta chains listed next were all sequenced from one sample in a study of PD-1 blockade in classical Hodgkin lymphoma. Patients all relapsed after autologous stem cell transplantation, and there was variation in brentuximab vedotin exposure. The protocol was immunoSEQ multiplex PCR, while the TCRdb copy is restricted to in-frame clones and leaves out a portion. This sample has about 21,000 clones; more than 60% occur once, and the top ten carry almost 6%. The sequences come from peripheral blood mononuclear cells (PBMCs), collected at baseline. These receptors were taken from a human donor with classical Hodgkin lymphoma.

In its sample, this clone was seen a few times. The CDR3 loop is CASRTGTGWTSGSYEQYF. The DNA of the CDR3 is TGTGCCAGCCGGACCGGGACAGGGTGGACTAGCGGCTCCTACGAGCAGTACTTC. V gene TRBV2 combines with J gene TRBJ2-7; D is possibly TRBD2 (10 bases). The length of the CDR3 is 18 residues. V lost 8 bases and J lost 0, with 26 bases in between. Germline CDR1 reads SNHLY; CDR2 reads FYNNEI.

This clone was counted a few times. This CDR3 is CASRLNTDTQYF. In DNA form, the CDR3 reads TGTGCCAGCAGACTCAACACAGATACGCAGTATTTT. The chain uses TRBV2 and TRBJ2-3; D is unclear. Germline V CDR1 and CDR2: SNHLY, FYNNEI. CDR3 length: 12 residues. V gave up 6 bases and J gave up 2 bases, with 6 bases separating them.

The CDR3 DNA is TGTGCCAGCAGCCCCGGAAGAGAGACCCAGTACTTC. Translated, it gives CASSPGRETQYF. The chain joins TRBV5-6 to TRBJ2-5; D gene unclear. Germline V lookup: CDR1 SGHDT, CDR2 YYEEEE. With 4 bases removed from V and 4 bases from J, the gap between germline ends came to 8 bases. There are 12 residues in the CDR3.

This sequence joins TRBV6-5 and TRBJ2-7; possibly TRBD1 for D (6 bases). The V gene's germline CDR1 is MNHEY and CDR2 SVGAGI. CDR3 length: 15 amino acids. The V end lost 6 bases, the J end lost 1 base, and 16 bases lay between the germline ends. The DNA of the CDR3 is TGTGCCAGCAGCTCCCACAGGGATGGGTCCTACGAGCAGTACTTC. Translation gives CASSSHRDGSYEQYF.

The V and J genes are TRBV30 and TRBJ1-4, with D hard to call. CDR1 GTSNPN and CDR2 SVGIG come from the germline V gene (reference sequence). Trimming cost V 5 bases and J 9 bases, with 13 bases left between them. This CDR3 is 12 amino acids long. The CDR3 here is CAWSMESQKLFF. The DNA for the CDR3 is TGTGCCTGGTCTATGGAAAGTCAAAAACTGTTTTTT.

The chain links TRBV6-5 to TRBJ2-6; the D is unclear. Germline loops: CDR1 MNHEY, CDR2 SVGAGI. This CDR3 region has 13 residues. The V end lost 2 bases, the J end lost 3 bases, and 2 bases lay between the germline ends. CDR3 sequence reads: CASSYGGANVLTF. In nucleotides, the CDR3 is TGTGCCAGCAGTTACGGTGGGGCCAACGTCCTGACTTTC.

The chain is built from TRBV10-3 and TRBJ1-3; D is ambiguous. CDR3 length equals 14 residues. From germline, CDR1 is ENHRY and CDR2 SYGVKD. The germline V and J ends were trimmed by 5 bases and 3 bases, with 11 bases remaining between them. The CDR3 reads CAISQDVFGNTIYF. The CDR3 DNA reads TGTGCCATCAGTCAGGACGTATTTGGAAACACCATATATTTT.

The CDR3 region is CASSFDVAQPQHF. CDR3 nucleotide sequence: TGTGCCAGCAGCTTCGATGTTGCTCAGCCCCAGCATTTT. The chain combines TRBV5-5 with TRBJ1-5; D gene ambiguous. The CDR3 has 13 amino acids. Trimming shortened V by 2 bases and J by 6 bases, and 9 bases separated the two germline ends. Germline lookup yields CDR1 SGHKS and CDR2 YYEKEE (reference sequence).

The chain employs TRBV6-5 and TRBJ2-7; unclear D gene. Germline loops: CDR1 MNHEY, CDR2 SVGAGI. The ends were cut back, 6 bases at V and 5 bases at J, with 11 bases in the middle. This CDR3 spans 12 amino acids. CDR3: CASSQNRNEQYF. Written as DNA, the CDR3 is TGTGCCAGCAGCCAGAACCGGAACGAGCAGTACTTC.

The chain employs TRBV5-1 and TRBJ1-1; TRBD1 matches 8 bases. Unmatched junction bases numbered 12, after V lost 2 bases and J lost 3 bases. CDR3 length equals 17 residues. The germline V gene encodes CDR1 SGHRS and CDR2 YFSETQ. The CDR3: CASSLVPAGQGHTEAFF. CDR3 coding DNA: TGCGCCAGCAGCTTAGTACCGGCCGGACAGGGTCACACTGAAGCTTTCTTT.

In this sample, this clone turned up a few times. This chain links TRBV6-1 with TRBJ1-1; maybe TRBD1 (5 bases). The CDR3 sequence is 15 residues long. V was cut by 6 bases and J by 1 base, with 15 bases left in between. Germline V gene lookup returns CDR1 MNHNS and CDR2 SASEGT. The CDR3 coding sequence is TGTGCCAGCAGCTACAGGACCCTCTCGAACACTGAAGCTTTCTTT. Encoded protein: CASSYRTLSNTEAFF.

This chain connects TRBV21-1 to TRBJ1-4; the D call of TRBD1 is as the table states it, not checked on the DNA. TRBV21-1 is designated a pseudogene. The CDR3 runs to 15 residues. This chain's CDR3 is CASSKAGQGARKLFF. In DNA form, the CDR3 reads TGTGCCAGCAGCAAAGCCGGACAGGGGGCGCGAAAACTGTTTTTT.

This rearrangement joins TRBV5-8 to TRBJ1-1, with TRBD1 matching over 9 bases. From germline, CDR1 is SGHTS and CDR2 YDEGEE. With 4 bases clipped from V and 3 bases from J, the junction kept 7 bases outside the gene matches. This CDR3 is 15 amino acids long. For the CDR3, the DNA is TGTGCCAGCAGCCCCGGGACAGGGTATGACACTGAAGCTTTCTTT. Its protein product is CASSPGTGYDTEAFF.

J is TRBJ2-7 and V is TRBV4-1; 11 nucleotides line up with TRBD1. The CDR3 has 16 amino acids. V shed 3 bases and J 7 bases; nucleotides not matched to a gene: 11. Germline loops: CDR1 MGHRA, CDR2 YSYEKL. For the CDR3, the DNA is TGCGCCAGCAGCCACCCCGGGACAGGGGGGTGGCTAGAGCAGTACTTC. This codes for CASSHPGTGGWLEQYF.

J is TRBJ2-7 and V is TRBV7-8; D remains ambiguous. There are 15 residues in the CDR3. Trimming took off 7 bases at V and 4 bases at J, with 20 bases between the two ends. Germline assignment: CDR1 SGHVS and CDR2 FQNEAQ. In DNA, the CDR3 is TGTGCCAGCACCGTTGGACCGTCTAATTTTTACGAGCAGTACTTC. Translated, it gives CASTVGPSNFYEQYF.

This clone was seen only a few times. This chain uses TRBV5-4 with TRBJ2-5; possibly TRBD1 or TRBD2 for D (5 bases each). There are 18 residues in the CDR3. V lost 0 bases and J lost 4, with 22 bases in between. Germline CDR1 SGHNT, CDR2 YYREEE (reference sequence). In nucleotides, the CDR3 is TGTGCCAGCAGCTTGGAGCGGACGTACGCATCGGGACGAGAGACCCAGTACTTC. Translating it yields CASSLERTYASGRETQYF.

V is TRBV18 and J is TRBJ1-1, with TRBD1 matching 7 bases. Trimming cost V 1 base and J 11 bases; bases outside gene matches: 13. CDR3 length: 15 amino acids. Germline V gene lookup returns CDR1 KGHSH and CDR2 LQKENI. DNA of the CDR3: TGTGCCAGCTCACCACAAAAGGCCAGGGGGAGTCGGGCTTTCTTT. Amino acid sequence: CASSPQKARGSRAFF. Supplemented by reference TRBV18 and TRBJ1-1, the full variable domain reads NAGVMQNPRHLVRRRGQEARLRCSPMKGHSHVYWYRQLPEEGLKFMVYLQKENIIDESGMPKERFSAEFPKEGPSILRIQQVVRGDSAAYFCASSPQKARGSRAFFGQGTRLTVV.

This clone has a single count. The rearrangement joins TRBV7-8 to TRBJ2-5; a weak D match, TRBD1 (5 bases). The V gene lost 7 bases and the J gene lost 1 base, with 16 bases spanning the gap. CDR3 size: 15 residues. Germline CDR1 reads SGHVS; CDR2 reads FQNEAQ. The CDR3 spells CASTPGPVRQETQYF. CDR3 bases: TGTGCCAGCACCCCAGGGCCCGTACGCCAAGAGACCCAGTACTTC.

The rearrangement links TRBV29-1 to TRBJ2-1; possibly TRBD1 for D (7 bases). Germline CDR1 reads SQVTM; CDR2 reads ANQGSEA. With 5 bases removed from V and 0 bases from J, the gap between germline ends came to 17 bases. The CDR3 extends over 16 amino acids. Here the CDR3 reads CSVPAPGGFSYNEQFF. For the CDR3, the DNA is TGCAGCGTTCCCGCCCCAGGGGGGTTCTCCTACAATGAGCAGTTCTTC.

The chain couples TRBV28 to TRBJ2-7; 11 positions match TRBD1. V was pared by 5 bases and J by 3 bases, with 6 bases of the junction left unmatched. CDR1 and CDR2 (germline): MDHEN, SYDVKM. This CDR3 region has 15 residues. The CDR3 coding sequence is TGTGCCAGCAGTCCCACCGGGACAGGGGGCTACGAGCAGTACTTC. Translated: CASSPTGTGGYEQYF.

The CDR3 here is CASSKGQWGREQYF. CDR3 nucleotides: TGTGCCAGCAGTAAGGGACAGTGGGGACGCGAGCAGTACTTC. The J gene is TRBJ2-7, the V gene TRBV9; 7 bases are shared with TRBD1. Germline V gene sequence: CDR1 SGDLS, CDR2 YYNGEE. This CDR3 is 14 amino acids long. V shed 5 bases, J shed 6 bases, and the junction held 11 bases outside the gene matches.

This clone appeared a single time. This chain links TRBV6-1 with TRBJ2-7; a possible D gene is TRBD1 (5 bases). The CDR3 spans 14 residues. The germline V gene encodes CDR1 MNHNS and CDR2 SASEGT. Trimming stripped 4 bases from V and 0 bases from J, with 10 bases between. The CDR3 DNA reads as TGTGCCAGCAGTGGCGACAGCCACTCCTACGAGCAGTACTTC. The encoded protein is CASSGDSHSYEQYF.

This clone was found once. The V gene is TRBV30, the J gene TRBJ2-5, with D perhaps TRBD2 (5 bases). Trimming took off 2 bases at V and 7 bases at J, with 8 bases between the two ends. This CDR3 spans 11 amino acids. Germline CDR1 is GTSNPN and CDR2 is SVGIG (reference sequence). The CDR3 sequence is CAWSFEGTQYF. The CDR3 DNA sequence: TGTGCCTGGAGTTTCGAGGGGACCCAGTACTTC. Variable domain in full (rest from reference TRBV30 and TRBJ2-5): SQTIHQWPATLVQPVGSPLSLECTVEGTSNPNLYWYRQAAGRGLQLLFYSVGIGQISSEVPQNLSASRPQDRQFILSSKKLLLSDSGFYLCAWSFEGTQYFGPGTRLLVL.

There are a few counts of this clone. The CDR3 nucleotides are TGTGCCAGCAGCTTAACGGCGACAAAGAACACCGGGGAGCTGTTTTTT. Its translation is CASSLTATKNTGELFF. This chain joins TRBV5-5 and TRBJ2-2; D is unresolved. Per germline, CDR1 SGHKS and CDR2 YYEKEE (reference sequence). The CDR3 contains 16 residues. V lost 2 bases to trimming and J lost 1 base, with 12 bases between them.

The chain uses TRBV5-1 and TRBJ1-1; D is ambiguous. V was trimmed by 0 bases and J by 4 bases, leaving 22 bases between them. CDR3 length: 18 amino acids. CDR1 and CDR2 (germline): SGHRS, YFSETQ. CDR3 coding DNA: TGCGCCAGCAGCTTGGGTATCTCAGGAAGGGCGCGTTTCACTGAAGCTTTCTTT. This translates into CASSLGISGRARFTEAFF. The full variable domain, completed using reference TRBV5-1 and TRBJ1-1, is KAGVTQTPRYLIKTRGQQVTLSCSPISGHRSVSWYQQTPGQGLQFLFEYFSETQRNKGNFPGRFSGRQFSNSRSEMNVSTLELGDSALYLCASSLGISGRARFTEAFFGQGTRLTVV.

This clone occurred a few times. The gene calls are TRBV19 and TRBJ1-4, with TRBD1 matching over 7 bases. V was pared by 7 bases and J by 0 bases, with 8 bases of the junction left unmatched. The CDR3 is 16 amino acids. Germline CDR1 and CDR2: LNHDA and SQIVND (reference sequence). The CDR3 sequence: CASKGGTAATNEKLFF. CDR3 nucleotides: TGTGCCAGTAAGGGGGGGACAGCTGCAACTAATGAAAAACTGTTTTTT. Combining the CDR3 with reference TRBV19 and TRBJ1-4 gives the whole variable domain DGGITQSPKYLFRKEGQNVTLSCEQNLNHDAMYWYRQDPGQGLRLIYYSQIVNDFQKGDIAEGYSVSREKKESFPLTVTSAQKNPTAFYLCASKGGTAATNEKLFFGSGTQLSVL.